The following is a T cell receptor (beta chain) sequence with its context. These data are taken from a study of control samples from healthy donors and cancer patients. TCRdb's copy holds only in-frame clones and misses some; the assay was immunoSEQ multiplex PCR. The data show around 28,000 clones, with 87% seen just once and about 1.5% held by the top ten. The TCR originated in a woman between 40 and 50 years old with lung cancer. Sequencing used PBMCs.

CDR3: CASSLEKRGSTDTQYF. DNA for the CDR3: TGTGCCAGCAGCTTAGAGAAGCGGGGGAGCACAGATACGCAGTATTTT. The gene calls are TRBV7-2 and TRBJ2-3; 8 nucleotides agree with TRBD2. The germline gives CDR1 SGHTA, CDR2 FQGNSA. This CDR3 comprises 16 residues. V gave up 1 base and J gave up 0 bases; unmatched junction bases: 3.